This entry lists 3 T cell receptor beta chains sequenced from one sample in a study of control samples from healthy donors and cancer patients. Method: immunoSEQ multiplex PCR; TCRdb's copy keeps in-frame clones and lacks some. The table records about 100,000 clones, around four fifths of them present only once. Sequencing was carried out using blood. These receptors were taken from a man aged 30 to 45 in good health.

This chain uses TRBV28 with TRBJ2-5; 9 bases are a match to TRBD1. J was trimmed by 2 bases and V by 3 bases; bases with no gene match: 7. This CDR3 contains 16 residues. CDR1 MDHEN and CDR2 SYDVKM come from the germline V gene. This CDR3 is CASSFPGTGRQETQYF. The CDR3 DNA reads as TGTGCCAGCAGTTTTCCCGGGACAGGGAGGCAAGAGACCCAGTACTTC.

The chain couples TRBV6-4 to TRBJ2-3, with 8 bases identical to TRBD2. The CDR3 runs to 13 residues. Germline CDR1 reads MRHNA; CDR2 reads SNTAGT. Trimming removed 5 bases from V and 7 bases from J; junction bases left unmatched: 5. CDR3: CASSSGLGNTQYF. The CDR3 DNA reads TGTGCCAGCAGTTCGGGACTAGGCAATACGCAGTATTTT.

The chain combines TRBV10-2 with TRBJ2-2; perhaps TRBD1 as D (6 bases). This CDR3 region has 17 residues. From germline, CDR1 is WSHSY and CDR2 SAAADI. The V end was cut by 0 bases, the J end by 2 bases, with 13 bases between. In nucleotides, the CDR3 is TGCGCCAGCAGTGAGTCGATGGGGGCCAGAAACACCGGGGAGCTGTTTTTT. This codes for CASSESMGARNTGELFF.